Sequencing of this TCR beta chain was carried out in a study of immune heterogeneity within non-small cell lung tumors. The CDR3 has 13 residues. V lost 6 bases and J lost 4, with 12 bases in between. CDR1 and CDR2 from the germline V gene are MNHNS and SASEGT. Whole-study findings and limits: Identical dominant CDR3 beta clonotypes recurred across tumor sites within a patient, alongside site-unique high-frequency clones. High-frequency T-cell receptor beta clonotypes were largely distinct between individual patients.

The TCR beta CDR3 region was amplified by multiplex PCR employing 32 V and 13 J primers. One entry per CDR3 protein results from TCRdb running MiXCR on the multiplex PCR reads. The sample has some 10,000 distinct CDR3 sequences, around 27% seen once. This clonotype has ten or more counts. Its cognate antigen is unknown. Bulk tumor genomic DNA, about 600 ng per sample, was used as template. Far-apart biopsies, several per primary tumor, were taken during surgery. Each patient presented with untreated, newly diagnosed non-small cell lung cancer and received curative surgery. Samples were obtained from newly diagnosed non-small cell lung cancer patients who were having surgery with curative intent.

The specimen sequenced was lung tumor tissue. This chain joins TRBV6-1 and TRBJ2-5; the D gene could be TRBD1 or TRBD2 (6 bases each). The source of this sequence is a man aged 50-59 years with non-small cell lung cancer. In nucleotides, the CDR3 is TGTGCCAGCAGGGTACAGGGAGGAGAGACCCAGTACTTC. Translation gives CASRVQGGETQYF.